Sequencing of this TCR beta chain was carried out in a study of T cell repertoires in cytomegalovirus infection. TCRdb analysed the reads with MiXCR anew, one entry per CDR3 protein. The repertoire has about 480,000 distinct CDR3 sequences, more than 30% of them found once; the top ten carry 15% to 20%. In the case of this clonotype: Its antigen is as yet unknown.

The V and J ends lost 5 bases and 5 bases, in that order; junction bases with no gene match: 4. This CDR3 has 13 residues. The germline CDR1 and CDR2 sequences are SEHNR and FQNEAQ (reference sequence). This sample comprised cultured PBMCs, obtained from culture after CMV antigen stimulation. This TCR was recovered from a human donor in good health (CMV status not recorded). Some clones in this sample may be carry-over from other donors' samples. The chain uses TRBV7-9 and TRBJ2-7, with 9 bases fitting TRBD1. CDR3 residues: CASSMGQGDEQYF. The CDR3 DNA follows: TGTGCCAGCAGCATGGGACAGGGAGACGAGCAGTACTTC.